This entry features one T cell receptor beta chain sequence. Antigen: not known. Trimming took 6 bases from V and 3 from J, leaving 15 bases between them. Germline values: CDR1 LGHNA, CDR2 YNFKEQ. The CDR3 loop spans 14 amino acids. The protocol was immunoSEQ multiplex PCR, while the TCRdb copy is restricted to in-frame clones and leaves out a portion. The sample holds 30,000 to 35,000 clones, 69% seen once. The source of the sample is a study of STAT5B mutations in CD4+ large granular lymphocyte leukemia. Findings of the study overall: Compared with healthy controls (2/35), patient top clones favored TRBV06 (8/27). The CD4+ versus CD8+ T-LGLL clonality difference may reflect limited sample size. No patients shared main leukemic clonotypes, though roughly 27% appeared at low frequency elsewhere.

V is TRBV4-2 and J is TRBJ2-7; tentative D call: TRBD2 (6 bases). Sequenced: CD4+ T cells from blood buffy coats. The source is a human donor in good health. The CDR3 DNA follows: TGTGCCAGCAGGTCCCTAGCGCAGGGCTACGAGCAGTACTTC. The encoded protein is CASRSLAQGYEQYF.